The 3 T cell receptor beta chains below were found in one sample sequenced in a study of T cell responses to AZD1222 COVID-19 vaccine. Generated by immunoSEQ multiplex PCR, the TCRdb table keeps only in-frame clones and is missing some. The table has roughly 150,000 clones, 75% to 95% seen once. The specimen comprised peripheral blood, sampled on day 0 of AZD1222 vaccination. These receptors all stem from an adult in good health.

The chain recombines TRBV13 with TRBJ2-2; 8 nucleotides agree with TRBD2. Germline trimming cut 5 bases from V and 2 bases from J; bases unmatched to any gene: 7. From germline, CDR1 is PRHDT and CDR2 FYEKMQ (reference sequence). The CDR3 spans 16 residues. The CDR3 region has the DNA TGTGCCAGCAGCCCCGGACTAGCAGCTAACACCGGGGAGCTGTTTTTT. Translated: CASSPGLAANTGELFF.

J is TRBJ1-3 and V is TRBV10-3, with no clear D. This CDR3 contains 14 residues. Trimming took 5 bases from V and 4 from J, leaving 12 bases between them. Looked up from germline, CDR1 is ENHRY and CDR2 is SYGVKD. The CDR3 region is CAISNSAGGNTIYF. The CDR3 coding sequence is TGTGCCATCAGTAACTCCGCTGGAGGAAACACCATATATTTT.

V gene TRBV28 combines with J gene TRBJ1-3; TRBD1 is a possible D gene (6 bases). CDR3 length: 17 residues. The germline CDR1 and CDR2 sequences are MDHEN and SYDVKM. V lost 6 bases to trimming and J lost 7 bases, with 25 bases between them. The CDR3 region has the DNA TGTGCCAGCAGCCAACTGATGACAGGTTGGGTCCTGAACACCATATATTTT. Encoded protein: CASSQLMTGWVLNTIYF. The whole variable domain, filled in from reference TRBV28 and TRBJ1-3, reads DVKVTQSSRYLVKRTGEKVFLECVQDMDHENMFWYRQDPGLGLRLIYFSYDVKMKEKGDIPEGYSVSREKKERFSLILESASTNQTSMYLCASSQLMTGWVLNTIYFGEGSWLTVV.